One and the same sample provided the 20 T cell receptor beta chains below, sequenced in a study of radiotherapy plus CTLA-4 blockade in lung cancer. Here immunoSEQ multiplex PCR was the method, and the copy in TCRdb shows in-frame clones only, minus some. The sample holds about 100,000 clones, roughly 80% seen once. The input for sequencing was peripheral blood, taken from a patient treated with radiotherapy plus ipilimumab. The receptors shown here come from a human donor with non-small cell lung cancer who had stable disease on radiotherapy plus ipilimumab.

This chain joins TRBV5-6 and TRBJ1-1; 8 bases are shared with TRBD1. There are 15 residues in the CDR3. The V and J ends lost 4 bases and 7 bases, in that order; junction bases with no gene match: 12. Germline V gene sequence: CDR1 SGHDT, CDR2 YYEEEE. The CDR3 DNA is TGTGCCAGCAGCAAGAAGGACAGGGAGAGGGGTGAAGCTTTCTTT. Amino acid sequence: CASSKKDRERGEAFF.

The chain has TRBV6-5 and TRBJ2-3; no clear D. V was pared by 0 bases and J by 2 bases, with 12 bases between. The CDR3 loop spans 16 amino acids. Germline CDR1 is MNHEY and CDR2 is SVGAGI. Written as DNA, the CDR3 is TGTGCCAGCAGTTACTCGACCACGGTGGCCACAGATACGCAGTATTTT. Its protein product is CASSYSTTVATDTQYF.

This clone turned up a few times. Written as DNA, the CDR3 is TGTGCCAGCAGTGAAAGGCAGGGGGTCAACGCCGGGGAGCTGTTTTTT. Its protein product is CASSERQGVNAGELFF. The chain has TRBV6-1 and TRBJ2-2; TRBD1 aligns across 7 bases. CDR3 length: 16 amino acids. The V gene end was trimmed by 2 bases and the J gene end by 6 bases; junction bases not matched to a gene: 9. Germline V lookup: CDR1 MNHNS, CDR2 SASEGT.

The V and J genes are TRBV7-3 and TRBJ2-7; D possibly matches TRBD1 or TRBD2 (7 bases each). Trimming left V 3 bases short and J 2 bases short, with 14 bases between. The CDR3 has 15 residues. Germline V gives CDR1 SGHTA, CDR2 FQGTGA. CDR3 nucleotide sequence: TGTGCCAGCAGCTTGTCAGGGGGGGTAGCCTACGAGCAGTACTTC. It specifies CASSLSGGVAYEQYF.

The chain carries TRBV7-8 and TRBJ1-5, with D perhaps TRBD1 (5 bases). Germline loops: CDR1 SGHVS, CDR2 FQNEAQ. The CDR3 has 15 amino acids. V shed 5 bases and J shed 2 bases, with 13 bases lying between them. The CDR3 is CASSTQGEGNQPQHF. The CDR3 bases are TGTGCCAGCAGCACTCAGGGTGAGGGCAATCAGCCCCAGCATTTT.

Points on this clone: The sample carries other DNA sequences with the same CDR3. The rearrangement links TRBV28 to TRBJ2-7; D tentatively fits TRBD1 or TRBD2 (5 bases each). V dropped 2 bases and J dropped 3 bases, with 5 bases sitting between them. The CDR3 is 12 residues long. Germline V gene lookup returns CDR1 MDHEN and CDR2 SYDVKM. In DNA form, the CDR3 reads TGTGCCAGCAGTTTAGGGGGCTACGAGCAGTACTTC. This codes for CASSLGGYEQYF.

In DNA, the CDR3 is TGTGCCAGCAGCTCCTCGCCCGCCAGCACAGATACGCAGTATTTT. This gives the protein CASSSSPASTDTQYF. This chain connects TRBV7-3 to TRBJ2-3; no clear D gene. The V gene's germline CDR1 is SGHTA and CDR2 FQGTGA. V lost 4 bases and J 0 bases, leaving 11 bases between the germline ends. The CDR3 totals 15 residues.

J is TRBJ2-7 and V is TRBV7-8; 10 nucleotides agree with TRBD2. The germline CDR1 and CDR2 sequences are SGHVS and FQNEAQ. The CDR3 length is 16 residues. J was trimmed by 0 bases and V by 5 bases; bases with no gene match: 7. The CDR3 DNA reads as TGTGCCAGCAGCCCGAGGACTAGCGGAACCTCCTACGAGCAGTACTTC. Its translation: CASSPRTSGTSYEQYF.

V usage is TRBV6-5 and J usage is TRBJ1-2; tentative D call: TRBD1 (6 bases). In germline, CDR1 is MNHEY, CDR2 SVGAGI. The V end was cut by 5 bases, the J end by 6 bases, with 19 bases between. The CDR3 consists of 15 residues. CDR3 DNA: TGTGCCAGCAGTGCACAGGGCCTAAATCCTGATGGCTACACCTTC. The encoded protein is CASSAQGLNPDGYTF.

A few counts support this clone. The chain combines TRBV11-1 with TRBJ2-4; D might be TRBD2 (5 bases). Per the germline V gene, CDR1 is SGHAT and CDR2 is FQDESV (reference sequence). The CDR3 consists of 11 residues. V was pared by 6 bases and J by 10 bases, with 10 bases between. CDR3 sequence: CASSEGAIQYF. CDR3 bases: TGTGCCAGCAGTGAGGGTGCAATTCAGTACTTC.

The chain links TRBV2 to TRBJ2-1, with 8 positions matching TRBD1. The ends lost 5 bases at V and 6 bases at J; junction bases unmatched: 6. The CDR3 has 14 residues. The germline CDR1 and CDR2 sequences are SNHLY and FYNNEI. The DNA for the CDR3 is TGTGCCAGCAGTTTGGACAGGGTCCTCAATGAGCAGTTCTTC. Translation: CASSLDRVLNEQFF.

This clone came up once. The chain uses TRBV11-3 and TRBJ2-2; D is unclear. The V end lost 1 base, the J end lost 7 bases, and 4 bases lay between the germline ends. This CDR3 is built from 12 residues. Germline CDR1 reads SGHNT; CDR2 reads YENEEA. CDR3 region: CASSLAGGELFF. The DNA for the CDR3 is TGTGCCAGCAGCTTAGCGGGCGGGGAGCTGTTTTTT. Full variable domain (rest looked up from reference TRBV11-3 and TRBJ2-2): EAGVVQSPRYKIIEKKQPVAFWCNPISGHNTLYWYLQNLGQGPELLIRYENEEAVDDSQLPKDRFSAERLKGVDSTLKIQPAELGDSAVYLCASSLAGGELFFGEGSRLTVL.

In this sample, this clone turned up a few times. The gene calls are TRBV10-3 and TRBJ2-1, with TRBD1 matching 8 bases. The length of the CDR3 is 14 residues. Unmatched junction bases numbered 2, after V lost 4 bases and J lost 3 bases. Germline CDR1 and CDR2: ENHRY and SYGVKD. CDR3 DNA: TGTGCCATCAGTGGGGGGACAGGCTACAATGAGCAGTTCTTC. Translating it yields CAISGGTGYNEQFF.

This clone was detected only once. This chain links TRBV7-8 with TRBJ1-6; unclear D gene. The germline V and J ends were trimmed by 1 base and 7 bases, with 14 bases remaining between them. CDR1 is SGHVS and CDR2 is FQNEAQ in the germline V gene. There are 16 residues in the CDR3. CDR3 region: CASSLGGQNINSPLHF. For the CDR3, the DNA is TGTGCCAGCAGCTTAGGAGGGCAGAATATAAATTCACCCCTCCACTTT. The variable domain in full, with the rest retrieved from reference TRBV7-8 and TRBJ1-6, is GAGVSQSPRYKVAKRGQDVALRCDPISGHVSLFWYQQALGQGPEFLTYFQNEAQLDKSGLPSDRFFAERPEGSVSTLKIQRTQQEDSAVYLCASSLGGQNINSPLHFGNGTRLTVT.

The V gene is TRBV5-1, the J gene TRBJ1-5; TRBD1 agrees at 10 bases. Germline CDR1 is SGHRS and CDR2 is YFSETQ. Germline trimming cut 4 bases from V and 5 bases from J; bases unmatched to any gene: 3. This CDR3 is 14 amino acids long. The CDR3 DNA reads as TGCGCCAGCAGCAGGACAGGGGGTGATCAGCCCCAGCATTTT. Residues: CASSRTGGDQPQHF. The whole variable domain, remainder taken from reference TRBV5-1 and TRBJ1-5, is KAGVTQTPRYLIKTRGQQVTLSCSPISGHRSVSWYQQTPGQGLQFLFEYFSETQRNKGNFPGRFSGRQFSNSRSEMNVSTLELGDSALYLCASSRTGGDQPQHFGDGTRLSIL.

This clone occurred once. The chain is built from TRBV7-9 and TRBJ2-2; 12 positions agree with TRBD2. Unmatched junction bases numbered 0, after V lost 1 base and J lost 0 bases. Germline assignment: CDR1 SEHNR and CDR2 FQNEAQ (reference sequence). The CDR3 has 17 residues. CDR3 coding DNA: TGTGCCAGCAGCTTAGGACTAGCGGGGGCGAACACCGGGGAGCTGTTTTTT. This sequence encodes CASSLGLAGANTGELFF.

The chain links TRBV18 to TRBJ1-1, with D possibly matching TRBD1 (6 bases). Trimming removed 4 bases from V and 1 base from J, with 10 bases in between. CDR1 is KGHSH and CDR2 is LQKENI in the germline V gene. The CDR3 has 14 amino acids. This CDR3 is CASSLGQKNTEAFF. Written as DNA, the CDR3 is TGTGCCAGCTCACTTGGACAGAAGAACACTGAAGCTTTCTTT.

This chain uses TRBV7-9 with TRBJ1-5; D is undetermined. CDR1 and CDR2 from the germline V gene are SEHNR and FQNEAQ (reference sequence). The CDR3 has 13 residues. The germline V and J ends were trimmed by 5 bases and 8 bases, with 13 bases remaining between them. The CDR3 DNA reads as TGTGCCAGCAGCCCTATATCTGGGGAGCCCCAGCATTTT. Translating gives CASSPISGEPQHF.

The chain uses TRBV15 and TRBJ2-5; 10 bases match TRBD1. CDR1 is LNHNV and CDR2 is YYDKDF in the germline V gene (reference sequence). Trimming removed 1 base from V and 5 bases from J; junction bases left unmatched: 25. The length of the CDR3 is 22 residues. CDR3 residues: CATSRGRGGGTGAIQPWETQYF. DNA of the CDR3: TGTGCCACCAGCAGAGGAAGGGGTGGCGGGACAGGGGCGATTCAACCCTGGGAGACCCAGTACTTC. Drawing the rest from reference TRBV15 and TRBJ2-5, the complete variable domain is DAMVIQNPRYQVTQFGKPVTLSCSQTLNHNVMYWYQQKSSQAPKLLFHYYDKDFNNEADTPDNFQSRRPNTSFCFLDIRSPGLGDTAMYLCATSRGRGGGTGAIQPWETQYFGPGTRLLVL.

V is TRBV6-1 and J is TRBJ1-2; D call uncertain. V was cut by 1 base and J by 8 bases, with 11 bases left in between. Germline lookup yields CDR1 MNHNS and CDR2 SASEGT. This CDR3 region has 13 residues. CDR3 residues: CASSEGLREGYTF. For the CDR3, the DNA is TGTGCCAGCAGTGAAGGTTTGAGGGAAGGCTACACCTTC.